The rows below give T cell receptor beta chains drawn from one sample of a study of blood T cell repertoires in COVID-19. Libraries were prepared by immunoSEQ multiplex PCR; TCRdb keeps only in-frame clonotypes and omits some of them. The table includes 80,000 to 95,000 clones, approximately 88% detected once. Source material: peripheral blood. The receptor set was obtained from a man in his 70s with acute or convalescent COVID-19. Both conserved end residues are part of each CDR3. Each record gives: J gene, V gene, clone size, D gene, CDR3 DNA, CDR3 protein. A D gene is named only where the DNA matches it firmly. Rows may omit the clone size; those that give it use once, few, many or a size class.

TRBJ1-1	TRBV18	-	-	TGTGCCAGCTCACTGGTCGACTGGGACACTGAAGCTTTCTTT	CASSLVDWDTEAFF
TRBJ2-4	TRBV5-5	-	-	TGTGCCAGCAGCTTGACAGGACAAAACATTCAGTACTTC	CASSLTGQNIQYF
TRBJ2-7	TRBV7-9	-	TRBD2	TGTGCCAGCACCCAAAGTTCTAGCGGGACTTACGAGCAGTACTTC	CASTQSSSGTYEQYF
TRBJ1-2	TRBV18	-	TRBD1	TGTGCCAGCTCACCGGGACAGGAAAACTATGGCTACACCTTC	CASSPGQENYGYTF
TRBJ1-1	TRBV5-1	-	-	TGCGCCAGCAGCTCGGGACACGGAGGAACTGAAGCTTTCTTT	CASSSGHGGTEAFF
TRBJ2-3	TRBV24-1	-	TRBD2	TGTGCCACCAGGGCTAGCGGGGGGGCCGTAGATACGCAGTATTTT	CATRASGGAVDTQYF
TRBJ2-2	TRBV5-1	-	-	TGCGCCAGCAGCTTAATCACAGGCACCGGGGAGCTGTTTTTT	CASSLITGTGELFF
TRBJ1-4	TRBV5-1	-	TRBD1	TGCGCCAGCAGCTCCACCGGGACAGGCATGCGACTGTTTTTT	CASSSTGTGMRLFF
TRBJ1-2	TRBV6-2/TRBV6-3	-	-	TGTGCCAGCAGTATCCAGGGCCCGTATGGCTACACCTTC	CASSIQGPYGYTF
TRBJ1-5	TRBV5-1	-	-	TGCGCCAGCAGCGCCGGGACAAGCAATCAGCCCCAGCATTTT	CASSAGTSNQPQHF
TRBJ2-1	TRBV18	-	-	TGTGCCAGCTCTTCCGGGGGGCTCCTCTTGGATGAGCAGTTCTTC	CASSSGGLLLDEQFF
TRBJ1-2	TRBV5-6	-	TRBD1	TGTGCCAGCACCCGACAGGGGGCTAATGGCTACACCTTC	CASTRQGANGYTF
TRBJ1-6	TRBV2	-	-	TGTGCCAGCAGTAGGGACATGGCGAGCTCCTATAATTCACCCCTCCACTTT	CASSRDMASSYNSPLHF
TRBJ1-2	TRBV6-2/TRBV6-3	-	-	TGTGCCAGCAGTGAGAGGACAAAGACTAACTATGGCTACACCTTC	CASSERTKTNYGYTF
TRBJ2-7	TRBV10-3	-	-	TGTGCCATCAGTGCACTGGGTGTCCGGGACGAGCAGTACTTC	CAISALGVRDEQYF
TRBJ2-3	TRBV18	-	-	TGTGCCAGCTCACCTCAGGGGAGCACAGATACGCAGTATTTT	CASSPQGSTDTQYF
TRBJ2-5	TRBV7-2	many	TRBD1	TGTGCCAGCAGCTTAACTGACAGGGTGGGGACCCAGTACTTC	CASSLTDRVGTQYF
TRBJ2-6	TRBV4-3	-	-	TGCGCCAGCAGCCAATCGACATACGGGGCCAACGTCCTGACTTTC	CASSQSTYGANVLTF
TRBJ1-1	TRBV18	-	-	TGTGCCAGCTCACCTGACAGGATGAACACTGAAGCTTTCTTT	CASSPDRMNTEAFF
TRBJ2-3	TRBV9	-	-	TGTGCCAGCAGCGTAGGAACGCAGGAGGGCACAGATACGCAGTATTTT	CASSVGTQEGTDTQYF
TRBJ2-3	TRBV10-3	-	TRBD2	TGTGCCATCAGTAGGTATAGCGGGGCGGGCAGCACAGATACGCAGTATTTT	CAISRYSGAGSTDTQYF
TRBJ2-7	TRBV15	-	TRBD1	TGTGCCACCAGCAGGGGGACAGGGCTCCTCTACGAGCAGTACTTC	CATSRGTGLLYEQYF